These 15 T cell receptor beta chains were all obtained from the same sample, sequenced in a study of shared clonotypes between healthy human individuals. Sequenced by immunoSEQ multiplex PCR; TCRdb stores in-frame clones only, minus some. The sample includes millions of clones, over 85% seen only once; the top ten take under 0.15%. The sequenced sample was naive CD4+ T cells sorted from blood. Subset described: CD45RA+ positively selected. The receptors were gathered from a man aged 18 to 29 in good health.

This clone was detected only once. The genes are TRBV19 and TRBJ1-4, with D uncertain. The CDR3 is 12 residues long. Germline V gene lookup returns CDR1 LNHDA and CDR2 SQIVND (reference sequence). Trimming cost V 5 bases and J 10 bases, with 11 bases left between them. The CDR3 protein is CASSEAYGKLFF. DNA for the CDR3: TGTGCCAGTAGTGAAGCCTACGGAAAACTGTTTTTT.

In the case of this clone: The same CDR3 arises from other DNA sequences in this sample as well. The rearrangement links TRBV9 to TRBJ2-3, with 7 bases that match TRBD2. The CDR3 consists of 14 residues. Germline CDR1 reads SGDLS; CDR2 reads YYNGEE. V shed 3 bases, J shed 4 bases, and the junction held 5 bases outside the gene matches. CDR3 bases: TGTGCCAGCAGCGCCCGACTAGCCGCAGATACGCAGTATTTT. Translated: CASSARLAADTQYF. The full variable domain, in which reference TRBV9 and TRBJ2-3 provide the parts outside the CDR3, is DSGVTQTPKHLITATGQRVTLRCSPRSGDLSVYWYQQSLDQGLQFLIQYYNGEERAKGNILERFSAQQFPDLHSELNLSSLELGDSALYFCASSARLAADTQYFGPGTRLTVL.

The J gene is TRBJ1-1, the V gene TRBV29-1; D remains unclear. The V gene lost 4 bases and the J gene lost 4 bases, with 10 bases spanning the gap. The CDR3 is 12 amino acids. Germline V gene lookup returns CDR1 SQVTM and CDR2 ANQGSEA. The CDR3 bases are TGCAGCGTTGTACGGTTGGGCACTGAAGCTTTCTTT. It specifies CSVVRLGTEAFF.

The CDR3 DNA follows: TGTGCCAGCAGTTTATTACTAGCGGGTCCCCCGTACAATGAGCAGTTCTTC. Translated, it gives CASSLLLAGPPYNEQFF. The rearrangement uses TRBV28 and TRBJ2-1, with 9 bases lining up with TRBD2. The CDR3 covers 17 residues. Trimming cost V 1 base and J 4 bases; bases outside gene matches: 8. Germline loops: CDR1 MDHEN, CDR2 SYDVKM.

The CDR3 protein is CATKAGGTNYGYTF. CDR3 sequence (DNA): TGTGCCACCAAAGCCGGGGGAACTAACTATGGCTACACCTTC. This rearrangement joins TRBV15 to TRBJ1-2; TRBD1 might be the D (5 bases). The length of the CDR3 is 14 residues. Germline V CDR1 and CDR2: LNHNV, YYDKDF (reference sequence). Trimming stripped 7 bases from V and 0 bases from J, with 12 bases between.

The chain is built from TRBV11-2 and TRBJ1-3; TRBD1 matches at 7 bases. With 5 bases clipped from V and 4 bases from J, the junction kept 5 bases outside the gene matches. Germline CDR1 is SGHAT and CDR2 is FQNNGV. This CDR3 has 14 residues. The CDR3, as DNA: TGTGCCAGCAGCCGACAGGGACAGGGAAACACCATATATTTT. This translates into CASSRQGQGNTIYF.

Here the CDR3 DNA reads TGTGCCAGCAGCGTAGAAGCAGGGCGTTACTACAATGAGCAGTTCTTC. This sequence encodes CASSVEAGRYYNEQFF. The chain has TRBV9 and TRBJ2-1; D might be TRBD1 (5 bases). CDR1 and CDR2 from the germline V gene are SGDLS and YYNGEE. This CDR3 region has 16 residues. With 0 bases removed from V and 3 bases from J, the gap between germline ends came to 13 bases.

The count of this clone is one. V gene TRBV10-1 combines with J gene TRBJ1-1; D may be TRBD1 (6 bases). Germline lookup yields CDR1 WNHNN and CDR2 SYGVQD (reference sequence). The length of the CDR3 is 16 residues. The V end lost 2 bases, the J end lost 3 bases, and 16 bases lay between the germline ends. The CDR3 DNA follows: TGCGCCAGCAGTGAGCATAAGGGGGTTAAGTACACTGAAGCTTTCTTT. This encodes CASSEHKGVKYTEAFF.

This rearrangement joins TRBV4-1 to TRBJ2-1, with 14 nucleotides matching TRBD2. This CDR3 comprises 18 residues. From germline, CDR1 is MGHRA and CDR2 YSYEKL. V lost 4 bases and J lost 6; bases outside the gene matches: 11. In DNA form, the CDR3 reads TGCGCCAGCAGCCTATCCGGGACTAGCGGGAGTGGGGGCAATGAGCAGTTCTTC. Protein: CASSLSGTSGSGGNEQFF.

The CDR3 coding sequence is TGTGCCAGCAGCCCTCTTAATCGTAGATCTCATAAGAACACCGGGGAGCTGTTTTTT. Its translation is CASSPLNRRSHKNTGELFF. This sequence joins TRBV7-3 and TRBJ2-2; D not resolved. The CDR3 length is 19 residues. V lost 5 bases, J lost 1 base, and 23 bases lay in between. CDR1 and CDR2 (germline): SGHTA, FQGTGA.

With regard to this clone: Other nucleotide sequences from this sample produce the same CDR3. J is TRBJ2-5 and V is TRBV11-3, with D perhaps matching TRBD1 or TRBD2 (5 bases each). The CDR3 has 13 residues. Trimming left V 4 bases short and J 1 base short, with 7 bases between. The germline CDR1 and CDR2 sequences are SGHNT and YENEEA. CDR3 DNA: TGTGCCAGCAGCTCGGGGCCCCAAGAGACCCAGTACTTC. Its translation is CASSSGPQETQYF.

The table lists this clone with a count of one. V gene TRBV5-1 combines with J gene TRBJ2-1; 7 bases match TRBD2. The V and J ends lost 4 bases and 4 bases, in that order; junction bases with no gene match: 8. The CDR3 is made up of 15 amino acids. The germline V gene encodes CDR1 SGHRS and CDR2 YFSETQ. CDR3 sequence: CASSPMGLRYNEQFF. In DNA form, the CDR3 reads TGCGCCAGCAGCCCAATGGGACTACGGTACAATGAGCAGTTCTTC.

Of note for this clone: The same CDR3 is also encoded by other DNA sequences in this sample. This chain joins TRBV6-6 and TRBJ1-2, with 7 bases matching TRBD1. Germline values: CDR1 MNHNY, CDR2 SVGAGI (reference sequence). The CDR3 consists of 14 residues. Unmatched junction bases numbered 4, after V lost 4 bases and J lost 2 bases. In DNA form, the CDR3 reads TGTGCCAGCAGTTCCACAGGGGACAACTATGGCTACACCTTC. Residues: CASSSTGDNYGYTF.

The chain combines TRBV30 with TRBJ1-3; no reliable D call. The CDR3 extends over 15 amino acids. The V end lost 5 bases, the J end lost 0 bases, and 14 bases lay between the germline ends. From germline, CDR1 is GTSNPN and CDR2 SVGIG (reference sequence). CDR3 protein: CAWEGGKTSGNTIYF. For the CDR3, the DNA is TGTGCCTGGGAAGGAGGGAAGACCTCTGGAAACACCATATATTTT.

The chain uses TRBV5-4 and TRBJ2-7, with D unresolved. CDR3 length: 13 amino acids. CDR1 is SGHNT, CDR2 YYREEE, per germline (reference sequence). V lost 1 base, J lost 3 bases, and 8 bases lay in between. CDR3 residues: CASSLIHGYEQYF. The DNA for the CDR3 is TGTGCCAGCAGCTTGATACACGGCTACGAGCAGTACTTC. The whole variable domain, remainder taken from reference TRBV5-4 and TRBJ2-7, is ETGVTQSPTHLIKTRGQQVTLRCSSQSGHNTVSWYQQALGQGPQFIFQYYREEENGRGNFPPRFSGLQFPNYSSELNVNALELDDSALYLCASSLIHGYEQYFGPGTRLTVT.